The rows below give T cell receptor beta chains drawn from one sample of a study of blood T cell repertoires in COVID-19. Libraries were prepared by immunoSEQ multiplex PCR; TCRdb keeps only in-frame clonotypes and omits some of them. The data show under 40,000 clones, about 78% seen once. Sequenced input: peripheral blood. The receptors stem from a woman in her fifties or sixties with acute or convalescent COVID-19. Each CDR3 is given with its conserved first and last residue.

j_gene | v_gene | CDR3aa
TRBJ1-5 | TRBV19 | CASSRDTLQHF
TRBJ2-7 | TRBV5-1 | CASSWDRGFYEQYF
TRBJ1-1 | TRBV10-3 | CAISAASGGRFYTEAFF
TRBJ2-7 | TRBV7-8 | CASSLDFSGGASEQYF
TRBJ1-4 | TRBV18 | CASSRDRGLEKLFF
TRBJ1-6 | TRBV15 | CATSKRENSPLHF
TRBJ1-1 | TRBV5-4 | CASTSGDRVNTEAFF
TRBJ2-1 | TRBV5-1 | CASSAGLAGGPKYNEQFF
TRBJ2-4 | TRBV4-2 | CASSLEETNNIQYF
TRBJ2-6 | TRBV5-1 | CASSYPLGAGAGANVLTF
TRBJ2-7 | TRBV4-2 | CASSQEATSGPYEQYF
TRBJ2-3 | TRBV11-2 | CASSQLGGLDTQYF
TRBJ1-2 | TRBV12-3/TRBV12-4 | CASSFTNYGYTF
TRBJ1-2 | TRBV25-1 | CASMRSPIEGYTF
TRBJ2-1 | TRBV5-1 | CASSWNGDTSREQFF
TRBJ1-4 | TRBV6-5 | CASVLQAATNEKLFF
TRBJ2-7 | TRBV6-6 | CASSPSRGGASSYEQYF
TRBJ2-5 | TRBV9 | CASSAGQGETQYF
TRBJ1-1 | TRBV6-2/TRBV6-3 | CASSEVQVTEAFF
TRBJ2-7 | TRBV7-9 | CASSFLPGQGSYEQYF
TRBJ1-5 | TRBV28 | CASSFGQPQHF
TRBJ1-2 | TRBV4-2 | CASSKQGAGYTF
TRBJ2-3 | TRBV19 | CASSARQVGETDTQYF
TRBJ1-2 | TRBV30 | CAWSGGAYGYTF
TRBJ2-7 | TRBV27 | CASSLGQGPTYEQYF
TRBJ2-5 | TRBV29-1 | CSVEEDIQETQYF
TRBJ2-7 | TRBV11-1 | CASSLAGTSGHEQYF
TRBJ1-2 | TRBV24-1 | CATSDGQGGGYTF
TRBJ1-2 | TRBV13 | CASSSGQEPHYGYTF
TRBJ2-3 | TRBV7-6 | CASSSLAGGSDTQYF
TRBJ1-1 | TRBV3-1/TRBV3-2 | CASRPQGLGTEAFF
TRBJ1-2 | TRBV5-1 | CASSLGTGINYGYTF
TRBJ1-3 | TRBV19 | CASSMGSGYGNTIYF
TRBJ2-7 | TRBV19 | CATSTAGPWEQYF
TRBJ1-1 | TRBV7-9 | CASSPVSGDDTEAFF
TRBJ2-3 | TRBV28 | CASSFLQGTDTQYF
TRBJ1-5 | TRBV6-2/TRBV6-3 | CASSYGGGNQPQHF
TRBJ2-7 | TRBV6-5 | CASSSQQGPRYEQYF
TRBJ2-7 | TRBV6-1 | CASSDGDSSYEQYF
TRBJ1-2 | TRBV2 | CATRQGEGLYGYTF
TRBJ2-1 | TRBV4-2 | CASSQVRDSPNEQFF
TRBJ2-1 | TRBV27 | CASISLGQDYNEQFF
TRBJ1-4 | TRBV21-1 | CASTAWIRGRDEKLFF
TRBJ1-1 | TRBV6-6 | CASKGTGGYTEAFF
TRBJ2-7 | TRBV30 | CAWTGQGGYEQYF
TRBJ1-6 | TRBV6-5 | CASSLGDRIDSPLHF
TRBJ1-4 | TRBV5-5 | CASSSVDRGHEKLFF
TRBJ2-3 | TRBV5-4 | CASSWGGGAPSTDTQYF
TRBJ2-2 | TRBV29-1 | CSVSIAGRNTGELFF
TRBJ1-1 | TRBV2 | CASQGFGYTEAFF
TRBJ2-5 | TRBV5-6 | CASSLGTPPRAQYF
TRBJ2-7 | TRBV11-1 | CASSGGQGDVYEQYF